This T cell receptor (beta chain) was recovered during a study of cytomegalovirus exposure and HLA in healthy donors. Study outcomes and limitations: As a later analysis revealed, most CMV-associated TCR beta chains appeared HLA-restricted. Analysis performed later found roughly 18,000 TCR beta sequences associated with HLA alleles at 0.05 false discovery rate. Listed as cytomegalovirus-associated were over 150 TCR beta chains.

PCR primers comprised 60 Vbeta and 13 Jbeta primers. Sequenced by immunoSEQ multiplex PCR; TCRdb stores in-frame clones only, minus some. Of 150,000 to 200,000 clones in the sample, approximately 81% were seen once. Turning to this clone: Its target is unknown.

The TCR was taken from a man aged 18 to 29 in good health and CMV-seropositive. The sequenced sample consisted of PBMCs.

The CDR3: CASRGVLAGDQYEQYF. CDR3 nucleotide sequence: TGTGCCAGCAGGGGGGTTCTAGCGGGGGATCAGTACGAGCAGTACTTC. J is TRBJ2-7 and V is TRBV7-8; 10 bases agree with TRBD2. This CDR3 spans 16 amino acids. V lost 6 bases to trimming and J lost 4 bases; unmatched junction nucleotides: 12. The germline V gene has CDR1 SGHVS and CDR2 FQNEAQ.